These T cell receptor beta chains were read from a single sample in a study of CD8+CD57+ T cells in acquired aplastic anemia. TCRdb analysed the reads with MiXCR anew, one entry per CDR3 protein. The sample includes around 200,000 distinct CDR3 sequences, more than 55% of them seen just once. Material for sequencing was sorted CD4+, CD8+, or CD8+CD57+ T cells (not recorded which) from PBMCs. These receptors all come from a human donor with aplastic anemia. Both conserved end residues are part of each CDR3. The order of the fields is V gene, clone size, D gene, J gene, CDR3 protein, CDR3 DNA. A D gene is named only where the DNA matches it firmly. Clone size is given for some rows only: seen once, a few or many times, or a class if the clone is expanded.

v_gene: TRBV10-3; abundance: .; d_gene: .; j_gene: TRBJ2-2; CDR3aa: CAISDGRSLLNTGELFF; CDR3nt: TGTGCCATCAGTGACGGCAGGTCCCTACTGAACACCGGGGAGCTGTTTTTT
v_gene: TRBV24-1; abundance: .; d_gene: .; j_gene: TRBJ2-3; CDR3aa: CATSDSVGGAHTDTQYF; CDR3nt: TGTGCCACCAGTGATTCGGTTGGGGGAGCACACACAGATACGCAGTATTTT
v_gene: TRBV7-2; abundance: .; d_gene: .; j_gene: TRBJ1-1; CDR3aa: CASTLSFSGNTEAFF; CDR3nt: TGTGCCAGCACCCTTTCGTTTTCAGGGAACACTGAAGCTTTCTTT
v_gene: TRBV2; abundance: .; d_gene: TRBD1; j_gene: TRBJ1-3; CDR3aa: CASRDRGYGNTIYF; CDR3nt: TGTGCCAGCAGGGACAGGGGCTATGGAAACACCATATATTTT
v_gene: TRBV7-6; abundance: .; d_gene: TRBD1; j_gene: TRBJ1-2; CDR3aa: CASSALQGTYGYTF; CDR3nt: TGTGCTAGCAGCGCCCTACAGGGGACCTATGGCTACACCTTC
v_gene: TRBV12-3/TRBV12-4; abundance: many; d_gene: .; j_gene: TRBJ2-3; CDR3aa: CASSLTSTDTQYF; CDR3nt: TGTGCCAGCAGTCTTACCAGCACAGATACGCAGTATTTT
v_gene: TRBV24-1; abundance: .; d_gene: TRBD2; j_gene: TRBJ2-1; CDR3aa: CATSEVSGLAGRDEQFF; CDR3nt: TGTGCCACCAGTGAGGTTTCGGGACTAGCGGGGAGGGATGAGCAGTTCTTC
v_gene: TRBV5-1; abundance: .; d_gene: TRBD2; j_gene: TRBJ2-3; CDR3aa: CASKTSGSSPDTQYF; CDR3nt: TGCGCCAGCAAGACTAGCGGAAGCAGCCCAGATACGCAGTATTTT
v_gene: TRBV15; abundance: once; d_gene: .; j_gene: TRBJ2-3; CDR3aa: CATSSLGRWRGHTDTQYF; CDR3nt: TGTGCCACCAGCAGCCTTGGACGATGGCGGGGACACACAGATACGCAGTATTTT
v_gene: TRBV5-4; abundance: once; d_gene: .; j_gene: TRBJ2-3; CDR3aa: CASNEPSTDTQYF; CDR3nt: TGTGCCAGCAACGAACCTAGCACAGATACGCAGTATTTT
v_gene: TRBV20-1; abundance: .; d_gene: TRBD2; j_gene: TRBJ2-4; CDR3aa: CSAVTSGRTRNIQYF; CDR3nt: TGCAGTGCTGTAACTAGCGGGAGAACTAGAAACATTCAGTACTTC
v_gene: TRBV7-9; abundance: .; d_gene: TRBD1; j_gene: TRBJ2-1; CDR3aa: CASSFYLGQGCEQFF; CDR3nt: TGTGCCAGCAGCTTTTATTTGGGACAGGGCTGTGAGCAGTTCTTC
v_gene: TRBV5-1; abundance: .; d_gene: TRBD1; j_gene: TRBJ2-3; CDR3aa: CASSPGQRAHEQYF; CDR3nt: TGCGCCAGCAGCCCGGGACAGAGGGCACACGAGCAGTATTTT
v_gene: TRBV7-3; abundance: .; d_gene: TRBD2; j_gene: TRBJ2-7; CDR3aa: CASSFSGGRTDEQYF; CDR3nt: TGTGCCAGCAGCTTTTCCGGCGGGAGGACCGACGAGCAGTACTTC
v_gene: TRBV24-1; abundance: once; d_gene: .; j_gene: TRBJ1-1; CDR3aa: CATSVGPMGDAFF; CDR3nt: TGTGCCACCAGTGTTGGCCCCATGGGCGACGCTTTCTTT
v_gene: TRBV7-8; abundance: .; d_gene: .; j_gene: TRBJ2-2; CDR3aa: CASSPWTAKGTGELFF; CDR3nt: TGTGCCAGCAGCCCGTGGACGGCGAAAGGGACCGGGGAGCTGTTTTTT
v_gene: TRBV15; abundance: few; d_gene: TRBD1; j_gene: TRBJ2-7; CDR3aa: CATSRDHRGEQYF; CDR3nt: TGTGCCACCAGCAGAGACCACAGGGGCGAGCAGTACTTC
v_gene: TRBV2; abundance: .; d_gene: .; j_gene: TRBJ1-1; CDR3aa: CASIWDQNTEAFF; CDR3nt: TGTGCCAGCATTTGGGACCAGAACACTGAAGCTTTCTTT
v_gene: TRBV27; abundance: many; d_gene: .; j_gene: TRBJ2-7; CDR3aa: CASARGSEQYF; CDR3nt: TGTGCCAGCGCGAGGGGTTCCGAGCAGTACTTC
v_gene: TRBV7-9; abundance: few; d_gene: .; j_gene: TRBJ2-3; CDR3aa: CASSLEGFTDTQYF; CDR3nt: TGTGCCAGCAGCTTAGAAGGATTCACAGATACGCAGTATTTT
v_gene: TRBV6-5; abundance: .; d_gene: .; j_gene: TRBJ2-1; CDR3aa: CASSYTRGSYNEQFF; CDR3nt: TGTGCCAGCAGTTATACCCGGGGATCCTACAATGAGCAGTTCTTC
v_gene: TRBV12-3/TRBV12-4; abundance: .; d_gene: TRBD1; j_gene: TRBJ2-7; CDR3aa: CASRRTGLNEQYF; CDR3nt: TGTGCCAGCAGACGGACAGGGTTGAACGAGCAGTACTTC
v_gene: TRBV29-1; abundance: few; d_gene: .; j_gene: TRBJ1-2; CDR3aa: CSVQGYYGYTF; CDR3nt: TGCAGCGTCCAGGGGTACTATGGCTACACCTTC
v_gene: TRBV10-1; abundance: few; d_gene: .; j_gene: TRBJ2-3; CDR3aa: CATLGNTQYF; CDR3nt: TGCGCCACGTTGGGGAATACGCAGTATTTT
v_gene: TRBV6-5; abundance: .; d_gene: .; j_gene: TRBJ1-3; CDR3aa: CASSYSGRGIGNTIYF; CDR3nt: TGTGCCAGCAGTTATAGTGGCAGGGGAATTGGAAACACCATATATTTT
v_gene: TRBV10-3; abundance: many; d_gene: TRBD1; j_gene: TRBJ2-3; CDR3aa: CACQRGLATDTQYF; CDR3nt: TGTGCTTGCCAGAGGGGGCTAGCCACAGATACGCAGTATTTT
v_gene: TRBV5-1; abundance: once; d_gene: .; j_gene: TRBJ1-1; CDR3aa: CASSSGTSGGVTEAFF; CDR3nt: TGCGCCAGCAGCTCCGGGACTAGCGGGGGGGTTACTGAAGCTTTCTTT
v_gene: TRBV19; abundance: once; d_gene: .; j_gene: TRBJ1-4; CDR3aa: CASSMQYATNEKLFF; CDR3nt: TGTGCCAGTAGTATGCAATACGCAACTAATGAAAAACTGTTTTTT
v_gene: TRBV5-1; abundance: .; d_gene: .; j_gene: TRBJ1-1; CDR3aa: CASSQGFGGSYTEAFF; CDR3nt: TGCGCCAGCAGCCAGGGTTTCGGGGGAAGTTATACTGAAGCTTTCTTT